Sequencing of this TCR beta chain was carried out in a study of response to subunit inactivated influenza vaccine. Trimming took off 6 bases at V and 6 bases at J, with 9 bases between the two ends. Germline CDR1 MGHDK, CDR2 SYGVNS. This CDR3 is 11 amino acids long. Findings and caveats of the study: Authors suggested seasonal influenza vaccinations each recruit few new T cells.

TCRdb used MiXCR to reprocess the RT-PCR reads, holding one entry per CDR3 protein. The sample shows more than 700,000 distinct CDR3 sequences, 21% of them seen only once. This clonotype was detected only a few times. Its antigen is as yet unknown. This chain joins TRBV25-1 and TRBJ2-7; D may be TRBD1 or TRBD2 (6 bases each). The input for sequencing was PBMCs from blood, taken more than 4 days after vaccination. This TCR derives from a man over 45 who received an inactivated influenza vaccine. CDR3 loop: CASRRGREQYF. The CDR3 region has the DNA TGTGCCAGCAGACGGGGGCGCGAGCAGTACTTC.